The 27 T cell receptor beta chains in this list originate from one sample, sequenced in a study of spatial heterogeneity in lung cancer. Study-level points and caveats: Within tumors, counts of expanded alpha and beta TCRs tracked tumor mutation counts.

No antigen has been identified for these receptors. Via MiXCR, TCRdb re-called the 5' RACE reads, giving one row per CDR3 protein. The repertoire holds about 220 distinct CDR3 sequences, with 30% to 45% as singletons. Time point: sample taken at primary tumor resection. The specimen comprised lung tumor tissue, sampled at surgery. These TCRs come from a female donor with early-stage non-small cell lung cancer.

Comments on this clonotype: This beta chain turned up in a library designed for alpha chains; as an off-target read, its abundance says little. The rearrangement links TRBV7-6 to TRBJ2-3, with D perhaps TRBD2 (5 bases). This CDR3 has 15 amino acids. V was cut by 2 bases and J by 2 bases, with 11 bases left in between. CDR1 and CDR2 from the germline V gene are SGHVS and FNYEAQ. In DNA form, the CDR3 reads TGTGCCAGCAGCTTATCGATTAGCGACACAGATACGCAGTATTTT. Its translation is CASSLSISDTDTQYF.

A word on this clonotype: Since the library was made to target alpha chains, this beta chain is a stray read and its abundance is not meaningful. The CDR3 region is CASSLTGTDSPLHF. CDR3 DNA: TGTGCCAGCAGCCTGACAGGGACGGATTCACCCCTCCACTTT. The V gene is TRBV3-1, the J gene TRBJ1-6; 7 bases match TRBD1. Germline V gives CDR1 LGHDT, CDR2 YNNKEL (reference sequence). After removal of 4 bases from V and 8 bases from J, the junction contained 5 bases not matched to a gene. The CDR3 sequence is 14 residues long.

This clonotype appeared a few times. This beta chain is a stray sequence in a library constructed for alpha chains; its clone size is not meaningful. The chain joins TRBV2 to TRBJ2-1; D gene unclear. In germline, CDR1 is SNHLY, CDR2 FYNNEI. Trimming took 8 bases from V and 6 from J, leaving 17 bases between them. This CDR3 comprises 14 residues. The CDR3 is CASGPFLGVNEQFF. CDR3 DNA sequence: TGTGCCAGCGGCCCTTTCTTGGGCGTCAATGAGCAGTTCTTC.

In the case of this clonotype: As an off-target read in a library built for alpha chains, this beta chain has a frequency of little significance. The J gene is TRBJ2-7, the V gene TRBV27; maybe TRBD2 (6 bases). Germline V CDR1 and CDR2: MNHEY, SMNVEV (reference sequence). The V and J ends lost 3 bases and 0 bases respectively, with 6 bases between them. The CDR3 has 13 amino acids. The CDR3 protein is CASSLDYSYEQYF. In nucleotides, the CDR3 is TGTGCCAGCAGTTTGGACTACTCCTACGAGCAGTACTTC.

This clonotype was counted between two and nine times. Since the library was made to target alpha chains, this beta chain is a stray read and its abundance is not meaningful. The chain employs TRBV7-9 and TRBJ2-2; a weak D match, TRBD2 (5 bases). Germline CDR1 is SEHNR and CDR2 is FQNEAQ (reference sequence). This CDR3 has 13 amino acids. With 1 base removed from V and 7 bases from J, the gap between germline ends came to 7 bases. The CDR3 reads CASSLVGGGELFF. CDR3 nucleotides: TGTGCCAGCAGCTTAGTAGGAGGCGGGGAGCTGTTTTTT.

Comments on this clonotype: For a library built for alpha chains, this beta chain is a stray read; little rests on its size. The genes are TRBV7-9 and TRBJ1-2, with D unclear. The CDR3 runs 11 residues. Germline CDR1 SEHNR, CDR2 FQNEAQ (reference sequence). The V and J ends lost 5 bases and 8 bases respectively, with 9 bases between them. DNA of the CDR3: TGTGCCAGCAGCCCCGAGAGAGGCTACACCTTC. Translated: CASSPERGYTF.

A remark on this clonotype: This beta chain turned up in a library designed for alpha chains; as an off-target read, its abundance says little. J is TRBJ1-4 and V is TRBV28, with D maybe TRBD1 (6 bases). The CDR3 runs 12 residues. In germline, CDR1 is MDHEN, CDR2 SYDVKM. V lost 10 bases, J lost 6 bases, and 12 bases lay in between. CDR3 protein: CATGDIDEKLFF. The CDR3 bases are TGTGCCACCGGGGACATCGATGAAAAACTGTTTTTT.

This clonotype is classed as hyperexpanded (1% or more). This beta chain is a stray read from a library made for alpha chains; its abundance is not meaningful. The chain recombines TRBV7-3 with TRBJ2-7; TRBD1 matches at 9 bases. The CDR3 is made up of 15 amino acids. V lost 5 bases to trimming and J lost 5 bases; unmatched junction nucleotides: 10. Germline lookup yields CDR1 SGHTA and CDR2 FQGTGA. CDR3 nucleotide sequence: TGTGCCAGCAGCCCCGGGACAGGGAAAGAGGACGAGCAGTACTTC. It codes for CASSPGTGKEDEQYF.

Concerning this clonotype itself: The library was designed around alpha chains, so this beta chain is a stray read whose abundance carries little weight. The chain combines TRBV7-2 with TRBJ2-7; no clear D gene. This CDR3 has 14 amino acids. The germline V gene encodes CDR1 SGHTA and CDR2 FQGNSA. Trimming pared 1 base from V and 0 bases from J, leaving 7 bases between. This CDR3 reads CASSLGPHSYEQYF. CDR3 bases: TGTGCCAGCAGCTTAGGTCCGCACTCCTACGAGCAGTACTTC.

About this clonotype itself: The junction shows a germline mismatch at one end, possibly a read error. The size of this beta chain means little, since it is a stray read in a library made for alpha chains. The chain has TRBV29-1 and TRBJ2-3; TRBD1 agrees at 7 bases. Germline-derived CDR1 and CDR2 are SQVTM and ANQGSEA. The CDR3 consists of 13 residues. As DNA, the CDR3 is TGCAGCGTCGAAGGACAGGACACAGATACGCAGTATTTT. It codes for CSVEGQDTDTQYF.

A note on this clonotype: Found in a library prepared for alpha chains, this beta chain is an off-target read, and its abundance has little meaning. The CDR3 region is CSGISLNEQFF. The CDR3 DNA follows: TGCAGCGGGATCAGTCTCAATGAGCAGTTCTTC. The chain joins TRBV29-1 to TRBJ2-1; D gene uncertain. The germline V gene encodes CDR1 SQVTM and CDR2 ANQGSEA. The CDR3 length is 11 residues. Trimming removed 7 bases from V and 6 bases from J, with 10 bases in between.

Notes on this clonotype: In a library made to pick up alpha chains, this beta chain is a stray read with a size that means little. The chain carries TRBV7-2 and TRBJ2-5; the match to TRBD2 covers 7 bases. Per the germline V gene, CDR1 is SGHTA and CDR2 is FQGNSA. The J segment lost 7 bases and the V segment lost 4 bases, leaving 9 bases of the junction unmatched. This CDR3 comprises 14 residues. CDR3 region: CASSSGGGTTTQYF. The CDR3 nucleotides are TGTGCCAGCAGCTCAGGTGGGGGGACTACGACCCAGTACTTC.

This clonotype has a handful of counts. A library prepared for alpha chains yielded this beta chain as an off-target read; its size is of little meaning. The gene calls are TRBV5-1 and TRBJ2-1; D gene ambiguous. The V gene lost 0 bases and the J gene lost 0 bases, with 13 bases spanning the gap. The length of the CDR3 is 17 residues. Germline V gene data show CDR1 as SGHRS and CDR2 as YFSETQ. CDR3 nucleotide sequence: TGCGCCAGCAGCTTGGCGGTCGGGCAGAGCTCCTACAATGAGCAGTTCTTC. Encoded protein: CASSLAVGQSSYNEQFF.

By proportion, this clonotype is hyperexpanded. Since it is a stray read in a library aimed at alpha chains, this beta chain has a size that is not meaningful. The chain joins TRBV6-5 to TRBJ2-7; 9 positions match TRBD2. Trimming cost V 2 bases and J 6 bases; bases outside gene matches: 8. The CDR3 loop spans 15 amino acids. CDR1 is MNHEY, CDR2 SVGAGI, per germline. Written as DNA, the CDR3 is TGTGCCAGCAGTTACGGCGGGGGGGCCGGCGGCGAGCAGTACTTC. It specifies CASSYGGGAGGEQYF.

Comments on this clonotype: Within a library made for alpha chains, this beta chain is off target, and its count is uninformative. The CDR3 protein is CSVDADRTSDEQFF. The CDR3 nucleotides read TGCAGCGTTGATGCGGACAGGACATCGGATGAGCAGTTCTTC. This chain links TRBV29-1 with TRBJ2-1; 7 bases line up with TRBD1. V was pared by 3 bases and J by 8 bases, with 10 bases of the junction left unmatched. The CDR3 is 14 residues long. Germline-derived CDR1 and CDR2 are SQVTM and ANQGSEA.

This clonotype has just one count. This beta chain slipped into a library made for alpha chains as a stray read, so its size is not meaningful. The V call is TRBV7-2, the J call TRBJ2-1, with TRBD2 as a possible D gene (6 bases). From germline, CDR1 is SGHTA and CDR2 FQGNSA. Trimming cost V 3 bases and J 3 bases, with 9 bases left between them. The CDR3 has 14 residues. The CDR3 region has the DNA TGTGCCAGCAGCTTGGGAGGCAGCTACAATGAGCAGTTCTTC. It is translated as CASSLGGSYNEQFF.

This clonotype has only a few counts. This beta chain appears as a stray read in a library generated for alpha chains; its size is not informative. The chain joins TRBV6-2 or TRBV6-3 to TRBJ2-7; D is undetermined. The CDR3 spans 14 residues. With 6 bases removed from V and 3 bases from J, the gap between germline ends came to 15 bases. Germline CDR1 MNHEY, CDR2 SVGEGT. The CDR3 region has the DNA TGTGCCAGCAGGGAGCCCTCCGGCCTCTACGAGCAGTACTTC. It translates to CASREPSGLYEQYF.

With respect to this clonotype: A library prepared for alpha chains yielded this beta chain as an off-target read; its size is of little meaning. Written as DNA, the CDR3 is TGTGCCAGCAGCTTAGGTCAGGGCATGAACACTGAAGCTTTCTTT. Its protein is CASSLGQGMNTEAFF. The rearrangement uses TRBV7-8 and TRBJ1-1, with D possibly being TRBD1 (5 bases). The length of the CDR3 is 15 residues. CDR1 SGHVS and CDR2 FQNEAQ come from the germline V gene. Trimming pared 1 base from V and 0 bases from J, leaving 9 bases between.

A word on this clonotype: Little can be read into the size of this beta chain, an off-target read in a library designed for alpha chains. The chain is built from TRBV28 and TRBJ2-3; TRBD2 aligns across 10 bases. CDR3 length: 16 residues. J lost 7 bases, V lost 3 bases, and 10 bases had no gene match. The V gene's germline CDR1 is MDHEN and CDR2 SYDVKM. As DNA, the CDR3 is TGTGCCAGCAGTTTTCCCCTAGCGGGGGAGAAAAATACGCAGTATTTT. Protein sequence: CASSFPLAGEKNTQYF.

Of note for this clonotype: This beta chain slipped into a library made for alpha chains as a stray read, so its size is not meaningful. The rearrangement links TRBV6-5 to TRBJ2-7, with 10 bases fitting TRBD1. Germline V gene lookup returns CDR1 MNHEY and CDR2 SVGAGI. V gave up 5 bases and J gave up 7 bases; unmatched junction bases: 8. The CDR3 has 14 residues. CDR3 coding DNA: TGTGCCAGCAGTATCCGACAGGGGGCGAGGGAGCAGTACTTC. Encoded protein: CASSIRQGAREQYF.

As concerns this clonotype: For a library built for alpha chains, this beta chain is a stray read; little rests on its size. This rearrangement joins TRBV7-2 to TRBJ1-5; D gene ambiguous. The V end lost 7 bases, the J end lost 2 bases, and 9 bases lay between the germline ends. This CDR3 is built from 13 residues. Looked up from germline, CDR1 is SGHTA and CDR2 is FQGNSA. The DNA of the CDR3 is TGTGCCAGCAATCAGGACTGCAATCAGCCCCAGCATTTT. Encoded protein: CASNQDCNQPQHF.

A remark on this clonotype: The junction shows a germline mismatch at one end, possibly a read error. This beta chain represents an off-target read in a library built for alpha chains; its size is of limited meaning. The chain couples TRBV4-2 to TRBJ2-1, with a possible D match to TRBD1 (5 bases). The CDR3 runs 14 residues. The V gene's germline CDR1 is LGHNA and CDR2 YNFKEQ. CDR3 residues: CASNQALRGDEQFF. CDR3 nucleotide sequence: TGTGCCAGCAACCAAGCGTTAAGGGGCGATGAGCAGTTCTTC.

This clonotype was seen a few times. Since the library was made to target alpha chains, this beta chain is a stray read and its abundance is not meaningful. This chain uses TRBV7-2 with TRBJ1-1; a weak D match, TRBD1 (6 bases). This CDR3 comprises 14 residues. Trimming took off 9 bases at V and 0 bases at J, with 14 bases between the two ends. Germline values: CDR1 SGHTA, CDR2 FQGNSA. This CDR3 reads CASGKDSMNTEAFF. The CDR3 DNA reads TGTGCCAGTGGAAAGGACAGCATGAACACTGAAGCTTTCTTT.

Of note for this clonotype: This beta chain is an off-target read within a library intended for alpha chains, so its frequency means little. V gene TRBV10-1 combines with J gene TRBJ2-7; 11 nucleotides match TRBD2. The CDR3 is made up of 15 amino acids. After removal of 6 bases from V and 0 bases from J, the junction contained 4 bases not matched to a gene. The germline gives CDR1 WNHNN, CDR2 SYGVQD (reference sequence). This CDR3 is CASRVGTSGSYEQYF. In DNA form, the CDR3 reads TGCGCCAGCAGGGTCGGGACTAGCGGCTCCTACGAGCAGTACTTC.

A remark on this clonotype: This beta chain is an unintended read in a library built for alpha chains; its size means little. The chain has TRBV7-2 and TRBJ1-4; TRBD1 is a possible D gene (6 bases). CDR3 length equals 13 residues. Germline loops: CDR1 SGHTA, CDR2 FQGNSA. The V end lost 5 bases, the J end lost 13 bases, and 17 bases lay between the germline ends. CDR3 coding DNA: TGTGCCAGCAGCCCCCTTGAACGCAGGGGACTGTTTTTT. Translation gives CASSPLERRGLFF.

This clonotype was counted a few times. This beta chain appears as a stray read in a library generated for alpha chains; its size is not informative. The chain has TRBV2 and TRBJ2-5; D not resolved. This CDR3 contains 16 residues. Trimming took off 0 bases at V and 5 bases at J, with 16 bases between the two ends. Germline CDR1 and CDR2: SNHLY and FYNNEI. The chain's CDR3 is CASSEALLPPRETQYF. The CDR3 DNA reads TGTGCCAGCAGTGAAGCGCTTCTACCACCAAGGGAGACCCAGTACTTC.

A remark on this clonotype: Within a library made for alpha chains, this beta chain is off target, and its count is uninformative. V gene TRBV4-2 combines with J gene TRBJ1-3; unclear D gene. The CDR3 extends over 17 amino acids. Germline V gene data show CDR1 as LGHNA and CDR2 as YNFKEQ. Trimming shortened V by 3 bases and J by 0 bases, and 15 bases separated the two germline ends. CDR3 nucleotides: TGTGCCAGCAGCCAGTATCTTGAGACGGACTCTGGAAACACCATATATTTT. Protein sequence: CASSQYLETDSGNTIYF.